The 17 T cell receptor beta chains listed next were all sequenced from one sample in a study of OX40 agonist ivuxolimab in advanced cancers. Using immunoSEQ multiplex PCR, the repertoire was profiled, and TCRdb retains in-frame clones only, with some absent. This sample yields roughly 19,000 clones, of which 79% are seen a single time; about 30% belongs to the top ten. The source material was CD4+ or CD8+ T cells sorted from blood, sampled in a trial of the OX40 agonist ivuxolimab. All receptors derive from an adult with an advanced solid tumor such as melanoma, head and neck, liver or kidney cancer.

A word on this clone: Other DNA sequences in the same sample also yield this CDR3. V is TRBV4-3 and J is TRBJ2-7; TRBD1 agrees at 7 bases. The CDR3 loop spans 15 amino acids. Germline lookup yields CDR1 LGHNA and CDR2 YSLEER. V lost 2 bases and J lost 1; bases outside the gene matches: 5. The CDR3 reads CASSQLRDSSYEQYF. The CDR3 bases are TGCGCCAGCAGCCAACTCCGGGACAGTTCCTACGAGCAGTACTTC.

There are a few counts of this clone. The rearrangement uses TRBV7-9 and TRBJ2-7, with D perhaps matching TRBD1 (5 bases). Trimming shortened V by 6 bases and J by 0 bases, and 9 bases separated the two germline ends. CDR1 SEHNR and CDR2 FQNEAQ come from the germline V gene (reference sequence). The CDR3 is 13 residues long. The CDR3 nucleotides are TGTGCCAGCAGGACAGATTTCTCCTACGAGCAGTACTTC. Protein sequence: CASRTDFSYEQYF.

Comments on this clone: One junction end does not reproduce the germline sequence, and a read error may be involved. CDR3 DNA: TGTGCCAGCAGACAAGGGGGAACCGGGGAGCTGTTTTTT. Amino acids: CASRQGGTGELFF. This chain links TRBV4-2 with TRBJ2-2, with D maybe TRBD1 (6 bases). Germline assignment: CDR1 LGHNA and CDR2 YNFKEQ. There are 13 residues in the CDR3.

This clone occurred once. The chain has TRBV7-8 and TRBJ1-1, with D possibly TRBD1 on 5 matching bases. Per germline, CDR1 SGHVS and CDR2 FQNEAQ. The germline V and J ends were trimmed by 2 bases and 10 bases, with 14 bases remaining between them. The CDR3 is 13 residues long. For the CDR3, the DNA is TGTGCCAGCAGCTTATTATTTGACAGCAGAGCTTTCTTT. The encoded protein is CASSLLFDSRAFF.

This clone was counted between two and nine times. The chain combines TRBV19 with TRBJ1-5; D remains ambiguous. The CDR3 loop spans 13 amino acids. CDR1 LNHDA and CDR2 SQIVND come from the germline V gene (reference sequence). The V end lost 5 bases, the J end lost 5 bases, and 10 bases lay between the germline ends. The CDR3 is CASSAFHDQPQHF. CDR3 in DNA: TGTGCCAGTAGTGCCTTTCACGATCAGCCCCAGCATTTT.

This CDR3 is CASSYTGGDGYTF. In DNA form, the CDR3 reads TGTGCCAGCAGTTACACGGGGGGCGATGGCTACACCTTC. The chain recombines TRBV6-5 with TRBJ1-2, with D possibly TRBD1 on 6 matching bases. Looked up from germline, CDR1 is MNHEY and CDR2 is SVGAGI. V lost 2 bases and J lost 6, with 10 bases in between. The CDR3 covers 13 residues.

The genes are TRBV4-1 and TRBJ2-1, with unresolved D. The CDR3 length is 12 residues. Germline lookup yields CDR1 MGHRA and CDR2 YSYEKL. The V gene lost 4 bases and the J gene lost 5 bases, with 6 bases spanning the gap. This chain's CDR3 is CASSPTHNEQFF. CDR3 sequence (DNA): TGCGCCAGCAGCCCAACTCACAATGAGCAGTTCTTC.

The V and J genes are TRBV4-3 and TRBJ2-3; D may be TRBD2 (5 bases). Trimming took 0 bases from V and 14 from J, leaving 18 bases between them. The CDR3 consists of 14 residues. Germline V gene lookup returns CDR1 LGHNA and CDR2 YSLEER. Written as DNA, the CDR3 is TGCGCCAGCAGCCAAGAAAGAAGCATCGGAGGATGGTATTTT. Its protein product is CASSQERSIGGWYF.

This clone was detected only a few times. This chain links TRBV7-8 with TRBJ1-3; TRBD1 aligns across 9 bases. V shed 3 bases and J 4 bases; nucleotides not matched to a gene: 1. Germline CDR1 is SGHVS and CDR2 is FQNEAQ. The CDR3 is 14 residues long. CDR3 sequence: CASSFTGGGNTIYF. CDR3 DNA sequence: TGTGCCAGCAGCTTTACAGGGGGCGGAAACACCATATATTTT. Filled out from reference TRBV7-8 and TRBJ1-3, the complete variable domain reads GAGVSQSPRYKVAKRGQDVALRCDPISGHVSLFWYQQALGQGPEFLTYFQNEAQLDKSGLPSDRFFAERPEGSVSTLKIQRTQQEDSAVYLCASSFTGGGNTIYFGEGSWLTVV.

This chain joins TRBV4-3 and TRBJ1-2; no definite D call. This CDR3 is built from 15 residues. The germline V gene has CDR1 LGHNA and CDR2 YSLEER. V lost 3 bases and J 0 bases, leaving 11 bases between the germline ends. CDR3: CASSQLTGANYGYTF. The CDR3, as DNA: TGCGCCAGCAGCCAGCTGACCGGAGCTAACTATGGCTACACCTTC.

The CDR3 here is CASRWSGQGETQYF. As DNA, the CDR3 is TGTGCCAGCAGATGGTCAGGACAAGGAGAGACCCAGTACTTC. The V gene is TRBV28, the J gene TRBJ2-5; D is perhaps TRBD1 (5 bases). Germline V gene data show CDR1 as MDHEN and CDR2 as SYDVKM. This CDR3 contains 14 residues. Trimming left V 6 bases short and J 4 bases short, with 15 bases between.

V usage is TRBV7-9 and J usage is TRBJ1-2; 8 bases map to TRBD1. Germline lookup yields CDR1 SEHNR and CDR2 FQNEAQ (reference sequence). V gave up 6 bases and J gave up 3 bases; unmatched junction bases: 3. The CDR3 extends over 13 amino acids. The CDR3 sequence is CASSQQGDYGYTF. The DNA of the CDR3 is TGTGCCAGCAGTCAACAGGGGGACTATGGCTACACCTTC.

V usage is TRBV2 and J usage is TRBJ2-7, with 8 nucleotides matching TRBD1. The CDR3 consists of 17 residues. Germline CDR1 reads SNHLY; CDR2 reads FYNNEI. V gave up 3 bases and J gave up 1 base; unmatched junction bases: 11. CDR3 DNA: TGTGCCAGCAGTGAGGAGGTACCCGGGACAGGTTCCTACGAGCAGTACTTC. Translation gives CASSEEVPGTGSYEQYF.

The CDR3 here is CASSLDTSSGNTIYF. CDR3 nucleotide sequence: TGCGCCAGCAGTCTTGACACCAGCTCTGGAAACACCATATATTTT. The rearrangement links TRBV4-3 to TRBJ1-3; D is ambiguous. V was cut by 6 bases and J by 0 bases, with 12 bases left in between. Germline V gene lookup returns CDR1 LGHNA and CDR2 YSLEER. The CDR3 is made up of 15 amino acids.

This chain connects TRBV11-3 to TRBJ2-1; TRBD2 matches at 7 bases. With 7 bases clipped from V and 7 bases from J, the junction kept 13 bases outside the gene matches. Germline V lookup: CDR1 SGHNT, CDR2 YENEEA. CDR3 length equals 15 residues. The CDR3: CASTPDGGKRNEQFF. In DNA form, the CDR3 reads TGTGCCAGCACCCCAGACGGGGGGAAAAGAAATGAGCAGTTCTTC.

This clone has only a few counts. The V call is TRBV9, the J call TRBJ1-1; D possibly corresponds to TRBD1 (5 bases). The V end was cut by 4 bases, the J end by 8 bases, with 9 bases between. The CDR3 covers 11 residues. Per germline, CDR1 SGDLS and CDR2 YYNGEE. The CDR3 spells CASSPRDEAFF. The CDR3 nucleotides read TGTGCCAGCAGCCCAAGGGACGAAGCTTTCTTT. The full variable domain, rest sourced from reference TRBV9 and TRBJ1-1, is DSGVTQTPKHLITATGQRVTLRCSPRSGDLSVYWYQQSLDQGLQFLIQYYNGEERAKGNILERFSAQQFPDLHSELNLSSLELGDSALYFCASSPRDEAFFGQGTRLTVV.

The chain employs TRBV9 and TRBJ2-1, with TRBD1 as a possible D gene (6 bases). The CDR3 has 17 residues. The germline V gene encodes CDR1 SGDLS and CDR2 YYNGEE. V was cut by 4 bases and J by 4 bases, with 21 bases left in between. CDR3 coding DNA: TGTGCCAGCAGCCCACGGTACAGGGTAGGTCGGTACAATGAGCAGTTCTTC. This gives the protein CASSPRYRVGRYNEQFF.